In its sample, the clone carrying this T cell receptor beta chain was seen once. This sample is part of a study of blood T cell repertoires in COVID-19. The method was immunoSEQ multiplex PCR; TCRdb's version includes in-frame clones alone and lacks a portion of them. The sample lists around 220,000 clones; roughly four fifths were seen once. Germline V gives CDR1 SGDLS, CDR2 YYNGEE. The CDR3 sequence is 16 residues long. V shed 4 bases and J 4 bases; nucleotides not matched to a gene: 9. This sequence joins TRBV9 and TRBJ2-3; TRBD2 aligns across 10 bases. The source is a woman older than 75 with COVID-19, enrolled during active disease. The sequenced sample consisted of peripheral blood. The CDR3 bases are TGTGCCAGCAGCACGTTAGCGGGGGGCAGGTCAGATACGCAGTATTTT. Its translation: CASSTLAGGRSDTQYF.